The clone carrying this T cell receptor beta chain occurred a few times. Its target is not known. The CDR3 spans 14 residues. The germline CDR1 and CDR2 sequences are SGHTA and FQGNSA. V gave up 3 bases and J gave up 5 bases; unmatched junction bases: 4. TCRdb fed the 5' RACE reads into MiXCR, producing one record per CDR3 protein. The data contain 350,000 to 450,000 distinct CDR3 sequences, around 27% of them seen just once; the ten biggest clones take up roughly 13%. This specimen belongs to a study of T-cell memory formation after mild COVID-19. Study as a whole: Largely donor-specific TCR clusters were found.

Study-wide points: Shrinking CD4+ clones were chiefly CM and EM; CD8+ ones were chiefly EMRA. Prior to infection, memory already included some responding clones, suggesting cross-reactive memory joined. Clones contracting across day 15 to 85 had a balanced CD4/CD8 profile; later expanding clones leaned CD4+.

The chain carries TRBV7-2 and TRBJ2-1, with 7 bases fitting TRBD2. The clonotype comes from an adult woman who had mild COVID-19 (a few samples of this study predate the infection). Cell type and time point are not known. Sample: PBMCs or a T cell subset sorted from them (not recorded which). DNA of the CDR3: TGTGCCAGCAGCTTTACTAGCGCACACAATGAGCAGTTCTTC. It encodes CASSFTSAHNEQFF.